Sequencing of this T cell receptor beta chain was carried out in a study of shared clonotypes between healthy human individuals. Looking at the study overall: The people who gave samples were a couple of women and a few men aged 18 to 49. Researchers assigned three CD4 naive, three CD4 memory, two CD8 naive and one CD8 memory plate to each donor.

The CDR3 length is 17 residues. Unmatched junction bases numbered 12, after V lost 4 bases and J lost 8 bases. Germline assignment: CDR1 SGDLS and CDR2 YYNGEE. It was at deep level that the assay was run. TCRdb's table, derived via immunoSEQ multiplex PCR, lists solely in-frame clones and lacks some. The sample consists of 950,000 to 1,300,000 clones, about 70% of them appearing once. This receptor was obtained from a man between 18 and 35 years old in good health. Sample: memory CD4+ T cells sorted from blood. Subset of the sample: CD45RA-negative fraction. The chain is built from TRBV9 and TRBJ2-2; TRBD2 aligns across 12 bases. In DNA, the CDR3 is TGTGCCAGCAGCCTATTCGGGACTAGCGGGTCGTCTGGGGAGCTGTTTTTT. Its protein product is CASSLFGTSGSSGELFF.